A selection of T cell receptor beta chains follows, all from one sample in a study of regulatory T cells in long-lasting Graves disease. TCRdb used MiXCR to reprocess the multiplex PCR reads, holding one entry per CDR3 protein. The repertoire holds about 540,000 distinct CDR3 sequences, about 13% seen once, with roughly 9.7% in the top ten. This same sample was also part of a study on T cells in Graves' hyperthyroidism and ophthalmopathy.

The sequencing here drew on peripheral blood mononuclear cells (PBMCs), taken at new diagnosis, from a patient treated with antithyroid drugs. The receptor source for this set is a man aged 25-45 years with Graves disease. Each CDR3 is given without its conserved first and last residue. Size values are once, few and many counts, or a class for expanded clones, and some rows have none.

j_call v_call clone_size cdr3_aa
TRBJ2-2 TRBV29-1 many SVVGARTGELF
TRBJ2-7 TRBV28 . ASSPGQEDYEQY
TRBJ2-7 TRBV2 few ASSEFGNSYEQY
TRBJ2-1 TRBV3-1 many ASSQLAGVINEQF
TRBJ1-1 TRBV29-1 many SVQGDLNTEAF
TRBJ1-1 TRBV10-2 many ASRAGQGGRTEAF
TRBJ2-1 TRBV15 many ATSRPGQGDNEQF
TRBJ1-5 TRBV28 many ASSSSGPNQPQH
TRBJ2-7 TRBV20-1 . SAVGAGEQY
TRBJ1-6 TRBV5-1 many ASSPGRWGSPLH
TRBJ2-5 TRBV14 many ASSQELYNRGETQY
TRBJ2-7 TRBV6-1 few ASTHSGPYEQY
TRBJ2-7 TRBV2 . ASVGLAGDHEQY
TRBJ2-5 TRBV29-1 many SFQLVLQETQY
TRBJ2-3 TRBV12-3/TRBV12-4 many ASSLRDLGLDTQY
TRBJ2-7 TRBV2 many ATTWGTGGDEQY
TRBJ2-4 TRBV5-1 many ASSLEGGDIQY
TRBJ2-5 TRBV25-1 many ASSEAGTEETQY
TRBJ1-2 TRBV2 many ASSEALVGRMSANYGYT
TRBJ1-2 TRBV27 . ASSHFGGRGRDYGYT
TRBJ1-1 TRBV28 many ASSYPSTEAF
TRBJ2-1 TRBV18 few ASSPWTSGSHNNEQF
TRBJ2-1 TRBV20-1 few SASFVRTSSDEQF
TRBJ1-4 TRBV12-5 many ASGLRLGWGVATNEKLF
TRBJ1-1 TRBV29-1 many SVEYMMWDTEAF
TRBJ1-1 TRBV19 . ASSKRTGSGTEAF
TRBJ2-3 TRBV27 many ASSSPRRTSTDTQY
TRBJ2-1 TRBV7-9 many ASTSLAGARGQF
TRBJ2-6 TRBV7-3 many ASSLGTRGSGANVLT
TRBJ1-4 TRBV5-1 few ASSFTGEGEKLF
TRBJ2-4 TRBV19 many ASSSDPEKNIQY
TRBJ2-5 TRBV7-8 many ASSLGSIAGAVVGATQY